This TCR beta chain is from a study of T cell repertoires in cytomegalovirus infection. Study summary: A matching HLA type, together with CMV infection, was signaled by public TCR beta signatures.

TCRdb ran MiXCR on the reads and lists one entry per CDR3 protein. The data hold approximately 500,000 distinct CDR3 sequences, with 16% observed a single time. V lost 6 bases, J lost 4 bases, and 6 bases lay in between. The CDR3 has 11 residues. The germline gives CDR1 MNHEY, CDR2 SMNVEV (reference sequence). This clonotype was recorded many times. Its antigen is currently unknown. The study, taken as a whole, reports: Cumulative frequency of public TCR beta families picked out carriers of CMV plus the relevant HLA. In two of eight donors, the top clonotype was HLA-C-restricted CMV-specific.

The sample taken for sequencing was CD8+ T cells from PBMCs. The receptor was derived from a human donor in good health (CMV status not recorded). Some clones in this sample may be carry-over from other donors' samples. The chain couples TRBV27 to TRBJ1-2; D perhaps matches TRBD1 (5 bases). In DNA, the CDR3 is TGTGCCAGCAGGGGGCTCTATGGCTACACCTTC. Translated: CASRGLYGYTF.